A single sample gave rise to the 10 T cell receptor beta chains below, sequenced in a study of beta chain features in type 1 diabetes. Sequencing targeted expressed TCRB transcripts, as all isolated RNA had been reverse transcribed. Data came from immunoSEQ multiplex PCR; TCRdb stores just in-frame clones and leaves some out. The sample lists about 140,000 clones, about a tenth occurring once. The sequenced sample was central memory CD4+ T cells from blood. These receptors all stem from a woman between 35 and 50 years old in good health.

The rearrangement links TRBV6-6 to TRBJ1-2; 7 nucleotides align to TRBD1. J lost 3 bases, V lost 2 bases, and 6 bases had no gene match. This CDR3 has 15 residues. Germline V gene lookup returns CDR1 MNHNY and CDR2 SVGAGI (reference sequence). The CDR3 loop is CASSYAPGTDYGYTF. The CDR3 DNA reads as TGTGCCAGCAGTTACGCGCCGGGGACAGACTATGGCTACACCTTC.

This clone was counted a few times. This chain joins TRBV19 and TRBJ2-2, with TRBD2 matching 9 bases. Trimming took 7 bases from V and 9 from J; bases not matched to a gene: 9. The CDR3 runs 14 residues. The germline V gene encodes CDR1 LNHDA and CDR2 SQIVND (reference sequence). CDR3 sequence: CASTLLSGGRELFF. The CDR3 nucleotides read TGTGCCAGTACACTTCTGAGCGGGGGGAGGGAGCTGTTTTTT. Full variable domain (rest looked up from reference TRBV19 and TRBJ2-2): DGGITQSPKYLFRKEGQNVTLSCEQNLNHDAMYWYRQDPGQGLRLIYYSQIVNDFQKGDIAEGYSVSREKKESFPLTVTSAQKNPTAFYLCASTLLSGGRELFFGEGSRLTVL.

This clone was picked up a small number of times. With only one base between it and a far larger clone, this is likely a read error. The chain couples TRBV6-5 to TRBJ2-1, with unresolved D. Germline CDR1 MNHEY, CDR2 SVGAGI. V dropped 6 bases and J dropped 5 bases, with 5 bases sitting between them. The CDR3 loop spans 11 amino acids. In DNA form, the CDR3 reads TGTGCCAGCAGCAAAAACAATGAGCAGTTCTTC. It specifies CASSKNNEQFF.

There are a few counts of this clone. CDR3 in DNA: TGTGCCAGCAGCCAGAGGCCCCCGGGCTCCTACAATGAGCAGTTCTTC. This translates into CASSQRPPGSYNEQFF. V and J are TRBV14 and TRBJ2-1; D is unclear. Germline V gives CDR1 SGHDN, CDR2 FVKESK. The CDR3 covers 16 residues. Trimming removed 3 bases at V and 0 bases at J, with 12 bases between.

This clone came up a few times. V usage is TRBV5-1 and J usage is TRBJ2-5, with a weak D call TRBD2 (5 bases). CDR3 length: 15 residues. Germline CDR1 SGHRS, CDR2 YFSETQ. With 0 bases removed from V and 3 bases from J, the gap between germline ends came to 12 bases. CDR3 nucleotides: TGCGCCAGCAGCTTGGGAGTGGGGAGAGAAGAGACCCAGTACTTC. Protein product: CASSLGVGREETQYF.

In its sample, this clone was seen many times. This chain joins TRBV4-3 and TRBJ2-2; D may be TRBD2 (5 bases). Trimming took 4 bases from V and 1 from J, leaving 7 bases between them. Germline values: CDR1 LGHNA, CDR2 YSLEER. This CDR3 has 14 residues. CDR3 amino acids: CASSRRGNTGELFF. In nucleotides, the CDR3 is TGCGCCAGCAGCCGTCGGGGGAACACCGGGGAGCTGTTTTTT.

The chain is built from TRBV4-2 and TRBJ1-1; tentatively, D is TRBD1 (6 bases). Germline V CDR1 and CDR2: LGHNA, YNFKEQ. The CDR3 spans 15 residues. V lost 2 bases, J lost 10 bases, and 20 bases lay in between. CDR3 bases: TGTGCCAGCAGCCAACCCCCCGGGGGGGCGGAGGGAGCTTTCTTT. Translated: CASSQPPGGAEGAFF.

This sequence joins TRBV29-1 and TRBJ2-7; D not certain. The CDR3 is 11 residues long. Germline CDR1 reads SQVTM; CDR2 reads ANQGSEA. Deletions cut 6 bases from V and 5 bases from J, with 11 bases between. The chain's CDR3 is CSVAAADEQYF. The CDR3 DNA is TGCAGCGTCGCCGCGGCTGACGAGCAGTACTTC.

V usage is TRBV23-1 and J usage is TRBJ2-5; 12 positions agree with TRBD1. TRBV23-1 is labeled an ORF, and its function is uncertain. The CDR3 extends over 17 amino acids. Trimming cost V 8 bases and J 5 bases; bases outside gene matches: 15. The CDR3, as DNA: TGCGCCAGCCCGTCTAACGGGACAGGGGGCATCGGGGAGACCCAGTACTTC. It translates to CASPSNGTGGIGETQYF.

This clone came up many times. V gene TRBV15 combines with J gene TRBJ2-3, with D unclear. In germline, CDR1 is LNHNV, CDR2 YYDKDF (reference sequence). The V and J ends lost 3 bases and 8 bases respectively, with 9 bases between them. The CDR3 loop spans 12 amino acids. CDR3 in amino acids: CATSRRLGTQYF. CDR3 sequence (DNA): TGTGCCACCAGCAGGAGGTTAGGTACGCAGTATTTT. The full variable domain, completed using reference TRBV15 and TRBJ2-3, is DAMVIQNPRYQVTQFGKPVTLSCSQTLNHNVMYWYQQKSSQAPKLLFHYYDKDFNNEADTPDNFQSRRPNTSFCFLDIRSPGLGDTAMYLCATSRRLGTQYFGPGTRLTVL.